The clone carrying this T cell receptor beta chain showed up just a few times. What it recognizes is unknown. The data were taken from a study of T cells in Graves' hyperthyroidism and ophthalmopathy. RNA transcripts gave rise to amplified TCR beta CDR3 regions. The HTBI primer set was used in a first-round RT-PCR of the TCR CDR3. TCRdb processed the multiplex PCR reads anew with MiXCR; each CDR3 protein has one entry. The sample holds a few hundred thousand distinct CDR3 sequences; around 14% are singletons and the top ten take almost 6%. The hyperthyroidism was newly diagnosed and had lasted under 2 months; the patients were aged 18 to 65. Study findings and constraints: Using 13 V-J features, a model discriminated ophthalmopathy from stable hyperthyroidism.

V was pared by 1 base and J by 10 bases, with 16 bases between. The CDR3 runs 14 residues. Germline CDR1 and CDR2: LGHDT and YNNKEL (reference sequence). V usage is TRBV3-1 and J usage is TRBJ1-2; D possibly corresponds to TRBD1 (5 bases). Source material: blood. The source of this sequence is a woman aged 25 to 39 with Graves' hyperthyroidism that later progressed to Graves' ophthalmopathy. In nucleotides, the CDR3 is TGTGCCAGCAGCCAAGTAGCTCAGGGAGGCGACTACACCTTC. Translating gives CASSQVAQGGDYTF.